The 14 T cell receptor beta chains reported below all come from one sample, sequenced in a study of blood T cell repertoires in COVID-19 (dated by TCRdb to the early 2020s). The receptor library was made with the immunoSEQ multiplex PCR assay. TCRdb took over this immuneACCESS table, retaining in-frame rearrangements with V and J assigned. Such tables are incomplete; in checked studies, under half of the missing clones stem from an unresolved V gene, and the remainder is unexplained. This sample gives around 230,000 clones in total; about nine tenths of them show up just once. The ten largest clones add up to 2.5% to 3% of the sample. The sequenced material came from PBMCs or T cells enriched from blood (not recorded which). These receptor sequences come from a woman in her twenties or thirties who had recovered from COVID-19.

This chain's CDR3 is CASSLEQGRTEAFF. In DNA, the CDR3 is TGTGCCAGCAGCTTGGAGCAGGGGCGGACTGAAGCTTTCTTT. The genes are TRBV5-8 and TRBJ1-1; D is perhaps TRBD1 (6 bases). CDR1 and CDR2 (germline): SGHTS, YDEGEE. V was shortened by 0 bases and J by 5 bases, with 11 bases between the two germline ends. There are 14 residues in the CDR3.

The chain employs TRBV4-1 and TRBJ1-1; D unclear. With 4 bases removed from V and 7 bases from J, the gap between germline ends came to 25 bases. The V gene's germline CDR1 is MGHRA and CDR2 YSYEKL. The CDR3 sequence is 17 residues long. CDR3 coding DNA: TGCGCCAGCAGCCTCACCGCGGGGAAGCTCCCCCCCCATGAAGCTTTCTTT. Encoded protein: CASSLTAGKLPPHEAFF.

This clone was counted once. The rearrangement uses TRBV7-2 and TRBJ2-5, with 8 nucleotides matching TRBD2. CDR3 length equals 15 residues. CDR1 SGHTA and CDR2 FQGNSA come from the germline V gene. V gave up 4 bases and J gave up 5 bases; unmatched junction bases: 9. CDR3 nucleotide sequence: TGTGCCAGCAGCTCCCCCGTAGCGGGGAGGGAGACCCAGTACTTC. This gives the protein CASSSPVAGRETQYF.

The chain uses TRBV5-1 and TRBJ1-3; 8 bases are a match to TRBD1. The CDR3 is 14 amino acids. Germline V gene sequence: CDR1 SGHRS, CDR2 YFSETQ. J lost 2 bases, V lost 4 bases, and 2 bases had no gene match. The CDR3 nucleotides read TGCGCCAGCAGCCCCAGGGGGCCTGGAAACACCATATATTTT. This sequence encodes CASSPRGPGNTIYF. The full variable domain, rest sourced from reference TRBV5-1 and TRBJ1-3, is KAGVTQTPRYLIKTRGQQVTLSCSPISGHRSVSWYQQTPGQGLQFLFEYFSETQRNKGNFPGRFSGRQFSNSRSEMNVSTLELGDSALYLCASSPRGPGNTIYFGEGSWLTVV.

The genes are TRBV4-2 and TRBJ1-6; 7 positions agree with TRBD1. The CDR3 loop spans 17 amino acids. Germline-derived CDR1 and CDR2 are LGHNA and YNFKEQ. V dropped 4 bases and J dropped 3; count of bases not matched to a gene: 9. CDR3 sequence: CASSPQDRMSYNSPLHF. CDR3 coding DNA: TGTGCCAGCAGCCCCCAGGACAGGATGAGCTATAATTCACCCCTCCACTTT.

The chain is built from TRBV6-2 or TRBV6-3 and TRBJ2-1, with TRBD2 matching 8 bases. Losses at the gene ends were 2 bases for V and 5 bases for J; bases not matched to a gene: 5. The CDR3 runs 15 residues. Looked up from germline, CDR1 is MNHEY and CDR2 is SVGEGT. DNA for the CDR3: TGTGCCAGCAGTTACGAGGGTAGCGGGAACAATGAGCAGTTCTTC. Its protein is CASSYEGSGNNEQFF.

The V call is TRBV19, the J call TRBJ2-7; perhaps TRBD1 as D (6 bases). The length of the CDR3 is 12 residues. CDR1 and CDR2 (germline): LNHDA, SQIVND (reference sequence). Deletions cut 5 bases from V and 5 bases from J, with 10 bases between. This chain's CDR3 is CASSPPGDEQYF. The CDR3 coding sequence is TGTGCCAGTAGTCCCCCAGGGGACGAGCAGTACTTC.

CDR3 region: CATGGQGAYEQYF. The DNA of the CDR3 is TGTGCCACAGGGGGACAGGGGGCCTACGAGCAGTACTTC. The rearrangement links TRBV3-1 (or the pseudogene TRBV3-2) to TRBJ2-7; TRBD1 aligns across 11 bases. The trim removed 10 bases at V and 2 bases at J, leaving 4 bases unmatched. The CDR3 has 13 amino acids. CDR1 and CDR2 (germline): LGHDT, YNNKEL (reference sequence).

The rearrangement links TRBV7-9 to TRBJ2-1; TRBD2 aligns across 12 bases. The CDR3 length is 16 residues. Germline V gene data show CDR1 as SEHNR and CDR2 as FQNEAQ (reference sequence). V trimming: 4 bases; J trimming: 6 bases; junction bases outside the gene matches: 7. CDR3 nucleotide sequence: TGTGCCAGCAGCTCCATCAGACTAGCGGGGGCCAATGAGCAGTTCTTC. Its protein product is CASSSIRLAGANEQFF.

Of note for this clone: Other DNA sequences in the same sample also yield this CDR3. The V call is TRBV7-9, the J call TRBJ2-1, with D perhaps matching TRBD2 (5 bases). Germline CDR1 SEHNR, CDR2 FQNEAQ (reference sequence). V lost 2 bases and J 6 bases, leaving 5 bases between the germline ends. There are 12 residues in the CDR3. Written as DNA, the CDR3 is TGTGCCAGCAGCTTAAGCGGCAATGAGCAGTTCTTC. This translates into CASSLSGNEQFF.

This clone is a singleton in its sample. The chain employs TRBV5-6 and TRBJ1-4, with D possibly matching TRBD1 (5 bases). This CDR3 is 14 amino acids long. CDR1 is SGHDT, CDR2 YYEEEE, per germline. The V gene lost 1 base and the J gene lost 8 bases, with 12 bases spanning the gap. The CDR3 is CASSLRQGREKLFF. The DNA for the CDR3 is TGTGCCAGCAGCTTGAGGCAGGGAAGGGAAAAACTGTTTTTT.

This clone came up a few times. This chain connects TRBV7-3 to TRBJ1-1; D remains unclear. Trimming stripped 1 base from V and 2 bases from J, with 11 bases between. There are 15 residues in the CDR3. CDR1 and CDR2 from the germline V gene are SGHTA and FQGTGA. The CDR3 loop reads CASSLNPGGNTEAFF. CDR3 DNA: TGTGCCAGCAGCTTAAATCCTGGAGGTAACACTGAAGCTTTCTTT.

The chain is built from TRBV6-5 and TRBJ1-6, with 10 nucleotides matching TRBD1. CDR1 MNHEY and CDR2 SVGAGI come from the germline V gene. The CDR3 runs to 15 residues. J lost 9 bases, V lost 6 bases, and 8 bases had no gene match. The CDR3 region is CASRSGTGAPSPLHF. In DNA form, the CDR3 reads TGTGCCAGCAGGAGCGGGACAGGGGCACCTTCACCCCTCCACTTT.

J is TRBJ2-5 and V is TRBV18; TRBD1 might be the D (6 bases). This CDR3 comprises 14 residues. With 2 bases removed from V and 6 bases from J, the gap between germline ends came to 13 bases. Germline V gene sequence: CDR1 KGHSH, CDR2 LQKENI. As DNA, the CDR3 is TGTGCCAGCTCACCAATTCGGGACACGCAGACCCAGTACTTC. As protein: CASSPIRDTQTQYF.